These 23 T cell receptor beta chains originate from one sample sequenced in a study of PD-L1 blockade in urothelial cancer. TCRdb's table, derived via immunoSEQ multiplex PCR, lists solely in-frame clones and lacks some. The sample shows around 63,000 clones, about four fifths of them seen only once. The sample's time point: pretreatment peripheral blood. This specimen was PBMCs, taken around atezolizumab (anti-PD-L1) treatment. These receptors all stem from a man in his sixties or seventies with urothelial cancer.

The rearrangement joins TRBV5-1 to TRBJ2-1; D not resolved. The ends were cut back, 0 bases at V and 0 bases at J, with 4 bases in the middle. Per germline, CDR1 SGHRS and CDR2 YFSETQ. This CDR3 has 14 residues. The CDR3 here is CASSLDSSYNEQFF. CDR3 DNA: TGCGCCAGCAGCTTGGACAGCTCCTACAATGAGCAGTTCTTC.

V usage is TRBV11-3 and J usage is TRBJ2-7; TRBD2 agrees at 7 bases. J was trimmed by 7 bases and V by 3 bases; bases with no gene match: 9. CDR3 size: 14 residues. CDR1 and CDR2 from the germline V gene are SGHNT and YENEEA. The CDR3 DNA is TGTGCCAGCAGCTTCTCTAGCGGTACATGGGAGCAGTACTTC. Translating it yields CASSFSSGTWEQYF.

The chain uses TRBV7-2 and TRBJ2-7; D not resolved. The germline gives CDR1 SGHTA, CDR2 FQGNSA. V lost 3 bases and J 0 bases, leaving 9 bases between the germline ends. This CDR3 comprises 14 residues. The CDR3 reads CASSLMAASYEQYF. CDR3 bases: TGTGCCAGCAGCTTGATGGCGGCCTCCTACGAGCAGTACTTC.

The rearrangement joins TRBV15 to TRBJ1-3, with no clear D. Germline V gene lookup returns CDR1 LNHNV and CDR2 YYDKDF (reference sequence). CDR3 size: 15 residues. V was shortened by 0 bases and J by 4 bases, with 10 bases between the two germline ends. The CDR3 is CATSREQRLGNTIYF. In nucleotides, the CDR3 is TGTGCCACCAGCAGAGAACAGCGGTTGGGAAACACCATATATTTT.

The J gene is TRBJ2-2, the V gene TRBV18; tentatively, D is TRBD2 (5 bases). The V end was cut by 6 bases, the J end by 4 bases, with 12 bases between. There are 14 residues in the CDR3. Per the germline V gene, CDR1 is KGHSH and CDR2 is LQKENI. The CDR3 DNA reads TGTGCCAGCTCCCAAAGTGAGGGCACCGGGGAGCTGTTTTTT. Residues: CASSQSEGTGELFF.

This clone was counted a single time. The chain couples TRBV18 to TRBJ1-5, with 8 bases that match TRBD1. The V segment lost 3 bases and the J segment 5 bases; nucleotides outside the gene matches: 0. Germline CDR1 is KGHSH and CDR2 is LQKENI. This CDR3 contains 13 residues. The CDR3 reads CASSPGQDQPQHF. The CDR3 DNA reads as TGTGCCAGCTCACCGGGACAGGATCAGCCCCAGCATTTT.

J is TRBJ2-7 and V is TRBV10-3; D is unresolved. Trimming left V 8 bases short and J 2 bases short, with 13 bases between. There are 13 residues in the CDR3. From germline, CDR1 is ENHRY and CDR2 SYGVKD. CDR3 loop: CAIGGFQTYEQYF. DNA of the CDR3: TGTGCCATCGGTGGTTTTCAAACCTACGAGCAGTACTTC.

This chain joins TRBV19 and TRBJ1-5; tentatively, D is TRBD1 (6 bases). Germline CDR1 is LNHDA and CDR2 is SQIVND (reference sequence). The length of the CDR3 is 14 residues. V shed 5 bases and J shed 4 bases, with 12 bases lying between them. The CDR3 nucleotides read TGTGCCAGTAGTGAACAGGGAAGAAATCAGCCCCAGCATTTT. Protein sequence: CASSEQGRNQPQHF.

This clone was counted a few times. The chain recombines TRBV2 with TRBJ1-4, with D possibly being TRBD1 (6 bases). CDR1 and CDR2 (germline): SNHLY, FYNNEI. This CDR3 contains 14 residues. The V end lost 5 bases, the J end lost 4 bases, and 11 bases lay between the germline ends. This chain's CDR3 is CASSSDRFNEKLFF. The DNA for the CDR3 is TGTGCCAGCAGTTCTGACAGGTTTAATGAAAAACTGTTTTTT.

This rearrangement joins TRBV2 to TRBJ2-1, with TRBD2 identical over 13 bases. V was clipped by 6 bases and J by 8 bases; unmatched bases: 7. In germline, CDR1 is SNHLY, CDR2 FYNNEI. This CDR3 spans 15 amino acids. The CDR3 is CASRLLAGGPYEQFF. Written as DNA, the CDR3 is TGTGCCAGCAGATTACTAGCGGGAGGGCCCTATGAGCAGTTCTTC.

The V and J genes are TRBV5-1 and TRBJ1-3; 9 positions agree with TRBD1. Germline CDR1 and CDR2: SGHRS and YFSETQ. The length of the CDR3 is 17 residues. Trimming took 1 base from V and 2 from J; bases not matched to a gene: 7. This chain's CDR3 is CASSLSGGQGAGNTIYF. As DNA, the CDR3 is TGCGCCAGCAGCTTGAGCGGGGGACAGGGCGCTGGAAACACCATATATTTT.

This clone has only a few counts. CDR3 amino acids: CASSLVLAGGPNEQFF. The DNA for the CDR3 is TGCGCCAGCAGCTTGGTTCTAGCGGGGGGCCCCAATGAGCAGTTCTTC. The gene calls are TRBV5-1 and TRBJ2-1, with 11 positions matching TRBD2. Germline V lookup: CDR1 SGHRS, CDR2 YFSETQ. CDR3 size: 16 residues. Losses at the gene ends were 0 bases for V and 6 bases for J; bases not matched to a gene: 5.

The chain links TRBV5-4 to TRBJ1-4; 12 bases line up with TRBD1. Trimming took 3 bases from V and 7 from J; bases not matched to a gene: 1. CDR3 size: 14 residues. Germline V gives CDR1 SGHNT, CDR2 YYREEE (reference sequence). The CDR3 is CASSWDRGREKLFF. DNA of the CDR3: TGTGCCAGCAGCTGGGACAGGGGGCGTGAAAAACTGTTTTTT. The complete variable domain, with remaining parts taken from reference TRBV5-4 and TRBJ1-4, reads ETGVTQSPTHLIKTRGQQVTLRCSSQSGHNTVSWYQQALGQGPQFIFQYYREEENGRGNFPPRFSGLQFPNYSSELNVNALELDDSALYLCASSWDRGREKLFFGSGTQLSVL.

The CDR3 spells CASSLPRRAFF. The CDR3 DNA reads as TGTGCCAGCAGCTTACCCCGGAGAGCTTTCTTT. The chain employs TRBV7-9 and TRBJ1-1; D gene ambiguous. V lost 2 bases to trimming and J lost 10 bases, with 8 bases between them. Germline CDR1 SEHNR, CDR2 FQNEAQ (reference sequence). The CDR3 consists of 11 residues.

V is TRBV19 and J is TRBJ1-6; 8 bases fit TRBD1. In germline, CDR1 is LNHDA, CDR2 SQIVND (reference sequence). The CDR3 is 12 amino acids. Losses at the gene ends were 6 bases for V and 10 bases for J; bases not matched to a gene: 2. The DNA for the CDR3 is TGTGCCAGTAGACAGGGGGAATCACCCCTCCACTTT. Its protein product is CASRQGESPLHF.

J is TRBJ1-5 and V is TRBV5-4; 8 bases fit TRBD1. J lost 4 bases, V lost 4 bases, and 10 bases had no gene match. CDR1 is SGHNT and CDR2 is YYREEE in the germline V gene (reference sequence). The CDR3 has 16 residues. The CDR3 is CASSDVRQGWNQPQHF. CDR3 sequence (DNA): TGTGCCAGCAGCGATGTCCGACAGGGGTGGAATCAGCCCCAGCATTTT.

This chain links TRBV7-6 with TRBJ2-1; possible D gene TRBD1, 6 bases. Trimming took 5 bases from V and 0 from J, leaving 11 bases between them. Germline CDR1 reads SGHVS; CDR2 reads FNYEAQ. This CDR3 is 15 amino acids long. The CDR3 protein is CASSITGSSYNEQFF. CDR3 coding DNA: TGTGCCAGCAGCATTACAGGGAGCTCCTACAATGAGCAGTTCTTC.

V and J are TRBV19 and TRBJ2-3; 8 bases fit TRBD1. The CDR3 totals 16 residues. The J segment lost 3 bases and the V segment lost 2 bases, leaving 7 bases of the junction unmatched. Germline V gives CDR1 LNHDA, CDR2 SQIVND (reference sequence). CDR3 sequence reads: CASSILGQGRTDTQYF. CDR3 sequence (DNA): TGTGCCAGTAGTATACTAGGACAGGGTCGGACAGATACGCAGTATTTT.

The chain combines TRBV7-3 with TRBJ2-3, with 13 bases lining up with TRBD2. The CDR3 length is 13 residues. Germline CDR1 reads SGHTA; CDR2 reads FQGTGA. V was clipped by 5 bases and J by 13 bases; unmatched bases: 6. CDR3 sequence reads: CASSPGLAGAKYF. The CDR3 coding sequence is TGTGCCAGCAGCCCAGGACTAGCGGGGGCCAAGTATTTT. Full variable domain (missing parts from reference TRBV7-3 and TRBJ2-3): GAGVSQTPSNKVTEKGKYVELRCDPISGHTALYWYRQSLGQGPEFLIYFQGTGAADDSGLPNDRFFAVRPEGSVSTLKIQRTERGDSAVYLCASSPGLAGAKYFGPGTRLTVL.

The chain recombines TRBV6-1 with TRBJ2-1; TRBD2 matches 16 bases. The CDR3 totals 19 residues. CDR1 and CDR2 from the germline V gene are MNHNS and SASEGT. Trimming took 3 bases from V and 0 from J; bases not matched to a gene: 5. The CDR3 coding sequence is TGTGCCAGCAGTGATAGGGGACTAGCGGGGGGGAGCTCCTACAATGAGCAGTTCTTC. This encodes CASSDRGLAGGSSYNEQFF.

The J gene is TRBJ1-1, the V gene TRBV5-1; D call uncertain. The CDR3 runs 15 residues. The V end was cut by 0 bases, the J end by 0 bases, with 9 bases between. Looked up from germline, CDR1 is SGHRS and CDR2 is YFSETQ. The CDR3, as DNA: TGCGCCAGCAGCTTGGATGGCGGAATGAACACTGAAGCTTTCTTT. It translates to CASSLDGGMNTEAFF.

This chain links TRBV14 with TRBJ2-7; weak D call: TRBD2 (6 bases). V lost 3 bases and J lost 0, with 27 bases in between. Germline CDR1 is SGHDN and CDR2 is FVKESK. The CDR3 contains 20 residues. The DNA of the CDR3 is TGTGCCAGCAGCCAGTCTTCAGGGAGGCGTGCGGGGTATTCCTCCTACGAGCAGTACTTC. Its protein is CASSQSSGRRAGYSSYEQYF.

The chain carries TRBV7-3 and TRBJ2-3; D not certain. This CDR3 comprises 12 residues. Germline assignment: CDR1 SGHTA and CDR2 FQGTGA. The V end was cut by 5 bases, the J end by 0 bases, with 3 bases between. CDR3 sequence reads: CASSSSTDTQYF. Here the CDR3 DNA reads TGTGCCAGCAGCAGCAGCACAGATACGCAGTATTTT.